These 10 T cell receptor beta chains originate from one sample sequenced in a study of cytomegalovirus exposure and HLA in healthy donors. The PCR employed 60 Vbeta primers together with 13 Jbeta primers. Profiled with immunoSEQ multiplex PCR; TCRdb holds only in-frame clones, not every one. Among more than 200,000 clones listed, over 60% were seen once. What was sequenced was PBMCs. These receptors were collected from a man in his forties in good health and CMV-seronegative.

About this clone itself: Other DNA sequences within the sample encode an identical CDR3. This chain joins TRBV5-4 and TRBJ2-7; the D gene is possibly TRBD2 (5 bases). The CDR3 sequence is 14 residues long. CDR1 and CDR2 (germline): SGHNT, YYREEE (reference sequence). Trimming pared 5 bases from V and 0 bases from J, leaving 12 bases between. CDR3 region: CASSPAGGSYEQYF. DNA for the CDR3: TGTGCCAGCAGTCCAGCTGGAGGCTCCTACGAGCAGTACTTC.

The rearrangement uses TRBV6-1 and TRBJ1-5; 8 bases align to TRBD1. The CDR3 runs 14 residues. The germline gives CDR1 MNHNS, CDR2 SASEGT. Trimming removed 7 bases from V and 7 bases from J; junction bases left unmatched: 9. CDR3 nucleotide sequence: TGTGCCAGCAACTCAGGGGGCTTGGGGCAGCCCCAGCATTTT. Amino acid sequence: CASNSGGLGQPQHF.

This chain joins TRBV30 and TRBJ2-1, with 12 positions matching TRBD2. Trimming at V came to 0 bases and at J to 2 bases, leaving 2 bases not matched to a gene. This CDR3 is 16 amino acids long. In germline, CDR1 is GTSNPN, CDR2 SVGIG (reference sequence). The DNA for the CDR3 is TGTGCCTGGAGTGTCGGACTAGCGGGACCCTACAATGAGCAGTTCTTC. As protein: CAWSVGLAGPYNEQFF. Variable domain in full (rest from reference TRBV30 and TRBJ2-1): SQTIHQWPATLVQPVGSPLSLECTVEGTSNPNLYWYRQAAGRGLQLLFYSVGIGQISSEVPQNLSASRPQDRQFILSSKKLLLSDSGFYLCAWSVGLAGPYNEQFFGPGTRLTVL.

This chain links TRBV6-6 with TRBJ2-3, with 12 positions matching TRBD2. CDR1 and CDR2 from the germline V gene are MNHNY and SVGAGI (reference sequence). V shed 5 bases and J 5 bases; nucleotides not matched to a gene: 2. The CDR3 runs to 14 residues. CDR3 nucleotides: TGTGCCAGCAGTCAACTAGCGGGAGGAGATACGCAGTATTTT. It codes for CASSQLAGGDTQYF.

V gene TRBV4-1 combines with J gene TRBJ1-1; TRBD1 matches 7 bases. The CDR3 is made up of 16 amino acids. The V segment lost 4 bases and the J segment 1 base; nucleotides outside the gene matches: 9. Germline CDR1 is MGHRA and CDR2 is YSYEKL. The CDR3, as DNA: TGCGCCAGCAGCCTCGTGACAGGGTCGGCGAACACTGAAGCTTTCTTT. Its protein product is CASSLVTGSANTEAFF.

The chain couples TRBV27 to TRBJ1-6, with TRBD1 matching over 11 bases. The CDR3 extends over 15 amino acids. Per the germline V gene, CDR1 is MNHEY and CDR2 is SMNVEV (reference sequence). The V segment lost 2 bases and the J segment 10 bases; nucleotides outside the gene matches: 4. In nucleotides, the CDR3 is TGTGCCAGCAGTTTACAGGACAGGGGGCGATCACCCCTCCACTTT. Its protein is CASSLQDRGRSPLHF.

The rearrangement joins TRBV7-2 to TRBJ2-7, with TRBD1 matching 7 bases. V was pared by 7 bases and J by 5 bases, with 8 bases of the junction left unmatched. Germline loops: CDR1 SGHTA, CDR2 FQGNSA. The length of the CDR3 is 13 residues. CDR3 amino acids: CASTGTEGHEQYF. The CDR3 DNA follows: TGTGCCAGCACCGGGACAGAGGGCCACGAGCAGTACTTC.

The rearrangement links TRBV5-1 to TRBJ1-4, with TRBD1 matching 11 bases. The CDR3 length is 17 residues. Germline lookup yields CDR1 SGHRS and CDR2 YFSETQ. V was pared by 1 base and J by 3 bases, with 5 bases of the junction left unmatched. CDR3 sequence: CASSLWTGGSANEKLFF. The CDR3 region has the DNA TGCGCCAGCAGCTTGTGGACAGGGGGCAGCGCTAATGAAAAACTGTTTTTT.

This clone has a handful of counts. One end of the junction fails to match germline, which may point to a read error. This specimen includes other DNA sequences encoding the same CDR3. V is TRBV5-4 and J is TRBJ2-3; a weak D match, TRBD2 (6 bases). CDR1 and CDR2 (germline): SGHNT, YYREEE (reference sequence). CDR3 length equals 17 residues. The CDR3 region is CASSQGGSRRFTDTQYF. The DNA of the CDR3 is TGCGCCAGCAGCCAAGGAGGGAGTCGCCGGTTCACAGATACGCAGTATTTT.

V and J are TRBV23-1 and TRBJ1-3, with D tentatively TRBD1 (5 bases). TRBV23-1 is classed as an ORF, of uncertain function. The CDR3 has 15 amino acids. V was cut by 0 bases and J by 2 bases, with 8 bases left in between. CDR3 in DNA: TGCGCCAGCAGTCAATCGACAGTTACTGGAAACACCATATATTTT. Residues: CASSQSTVTGNTIYF.